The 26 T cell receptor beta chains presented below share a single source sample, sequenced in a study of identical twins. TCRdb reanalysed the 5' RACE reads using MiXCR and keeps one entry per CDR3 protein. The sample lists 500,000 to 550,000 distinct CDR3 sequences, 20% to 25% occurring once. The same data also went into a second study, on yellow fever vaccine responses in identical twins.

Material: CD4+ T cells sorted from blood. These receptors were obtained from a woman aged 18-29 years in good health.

CDR3 in amino acids: CASREVASNEQFF. The CDR3 DNA is TGTGCCAGCAGGGAGGTAGCGTCCAATGAGCAGTTCTTC. The chain uses TRBV6-6 and TRBJ2-1; possible D gene TRBD2, 5 bases. CDR3 size: 13 residues. Germline assignment: CDR1 MNHNY and CDR2 SVGAGI (reference sequence). The V gene lost 6 bases and the J gene lost 6 bases, with 12 bases spanning the gap.

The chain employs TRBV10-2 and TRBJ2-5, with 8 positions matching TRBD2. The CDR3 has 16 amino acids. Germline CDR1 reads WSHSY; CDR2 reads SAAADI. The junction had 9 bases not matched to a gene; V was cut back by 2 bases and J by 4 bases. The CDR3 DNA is TGCGCCAGCAGTGAGGCGGGGGGAGTTAGTATAGAGACCCAGTACTTC. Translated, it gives CASSEAGGVSIETQYF.

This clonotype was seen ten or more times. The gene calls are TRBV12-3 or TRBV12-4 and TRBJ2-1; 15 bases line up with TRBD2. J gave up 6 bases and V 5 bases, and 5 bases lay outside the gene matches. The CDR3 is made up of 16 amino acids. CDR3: CASSPWTSGRANEQFF. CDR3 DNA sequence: TGTGCCAGCAGTCCCTGGACTAGCGGGAGGGCCAATGAGCAGTTCTTC.

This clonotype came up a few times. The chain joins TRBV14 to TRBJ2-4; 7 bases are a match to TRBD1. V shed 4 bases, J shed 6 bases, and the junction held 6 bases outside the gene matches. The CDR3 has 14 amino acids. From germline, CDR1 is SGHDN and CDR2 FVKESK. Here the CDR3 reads CASSPRQGANIQYF. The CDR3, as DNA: TGTGCCAGCAGCCCCCGACAGGGAGCAAACATTCAGTACTTC.

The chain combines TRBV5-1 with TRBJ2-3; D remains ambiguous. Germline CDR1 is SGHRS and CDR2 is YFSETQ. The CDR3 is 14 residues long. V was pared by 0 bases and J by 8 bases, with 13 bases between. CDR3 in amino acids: CASSLGSSTGTQYF. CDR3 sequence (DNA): TGCGCCAGCAGCTTGGGTAGCTCCACGGGTACGCAGTATTTT. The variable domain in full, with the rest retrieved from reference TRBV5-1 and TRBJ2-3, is KAGVTQTPRYLIKTRGQQVTLSCSPISGHRSVSWYQQTPGQGLQFLFEYFSETQRNKGNFPGRFSGRQFSNSRSEMNVSTLELGDSALYLCASSLGSSTGTQYFGPGTRLTVL.

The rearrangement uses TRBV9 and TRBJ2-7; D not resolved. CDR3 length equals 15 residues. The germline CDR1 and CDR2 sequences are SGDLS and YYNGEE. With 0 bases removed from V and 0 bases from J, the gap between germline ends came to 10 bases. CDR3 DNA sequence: TGTGCCAGCAGCGTAGAGGCAGCGCACTCCTACGAGCAGTACTTC. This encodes CASSVEAAHSYEQYF.

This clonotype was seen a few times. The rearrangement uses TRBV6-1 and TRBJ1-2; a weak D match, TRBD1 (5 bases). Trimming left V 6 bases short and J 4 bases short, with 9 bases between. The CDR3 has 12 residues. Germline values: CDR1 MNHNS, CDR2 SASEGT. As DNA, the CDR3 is TGTGCCAGCAGATTGGGGCGCTATGGCTACACCTTC. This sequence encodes CASRLGRYGYTF.

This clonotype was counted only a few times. The CDR3 DNA follows: TGTGCCAGCAGGTCTTTAGCGGGAGGGCCGGGCACAGATACGCAGTATTTT. It encodes CASRSLAGGPGTDTQYF. V and J are TRBV7-6 and TRBJ2-3, with 11 nucleotides matching TRBD2. Germline-derived CDR1 and CDR2 are SGHVS and FNYEAQ. The length of the CDR3 is 17 residues. V lost 6 bases, J lost 1 base, and 9 bases stayed unmatched.

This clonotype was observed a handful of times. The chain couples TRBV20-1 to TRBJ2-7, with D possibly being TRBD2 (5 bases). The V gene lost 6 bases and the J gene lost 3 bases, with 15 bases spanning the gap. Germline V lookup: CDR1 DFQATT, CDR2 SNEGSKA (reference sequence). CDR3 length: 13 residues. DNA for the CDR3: TGCAGTGCCCCGGGATCTAACCTCTACGAGCAGTACTTC. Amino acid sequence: CSAPGSNLYEQYF.

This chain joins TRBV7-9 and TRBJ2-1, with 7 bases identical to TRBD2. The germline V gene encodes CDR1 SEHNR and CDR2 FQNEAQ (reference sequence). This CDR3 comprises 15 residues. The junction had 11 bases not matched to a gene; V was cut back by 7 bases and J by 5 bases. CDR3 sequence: CASTTLGGIDNEQFF. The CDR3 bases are TGTGCCAGCACCACTTTGGGGGGGATAGACAATGAGCAGTTCTTC.

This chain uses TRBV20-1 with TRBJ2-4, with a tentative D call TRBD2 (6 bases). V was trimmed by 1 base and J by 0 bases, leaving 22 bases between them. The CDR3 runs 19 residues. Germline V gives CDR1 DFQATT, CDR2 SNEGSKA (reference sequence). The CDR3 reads CSARGPLGGTDIAKNIQYF. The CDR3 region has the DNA TGCAGTGCTAGAGGGCCTCTGGGGGGAACGGACATAGCCAAAAACATTCAGTACTTC.

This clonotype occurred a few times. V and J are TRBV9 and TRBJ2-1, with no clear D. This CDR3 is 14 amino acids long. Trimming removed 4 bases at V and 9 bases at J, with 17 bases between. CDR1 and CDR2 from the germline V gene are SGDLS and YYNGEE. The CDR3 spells CASSLTLLWGEQFF. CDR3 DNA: TGTGCCAGCAGCCTTACTCTCCTGTGGGGTGAGCAGTTCTTC. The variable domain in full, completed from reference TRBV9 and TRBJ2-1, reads DSGVTQTPKHLITATGQRVTLRCSPRSGDLSVYWYQQSLDQGLQFLIQYYNGEERAKGNILERFSAQQFPDLHSELNLSSLELGDSALYFCASSLTLLWGEQFFGPGTRLTVL.

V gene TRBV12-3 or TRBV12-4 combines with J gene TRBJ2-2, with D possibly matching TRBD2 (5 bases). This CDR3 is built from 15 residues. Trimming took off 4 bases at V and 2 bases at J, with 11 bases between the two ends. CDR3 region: CASSYPLANTGELFF. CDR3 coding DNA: TGTGCCAGCAGTTACCCTCTAGCAAACACCGGGGAGCTGTTTTTT.

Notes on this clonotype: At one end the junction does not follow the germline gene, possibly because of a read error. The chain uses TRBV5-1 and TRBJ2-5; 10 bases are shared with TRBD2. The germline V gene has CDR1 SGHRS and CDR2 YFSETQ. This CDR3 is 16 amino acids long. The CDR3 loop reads CANSVSGRRGEETQYF. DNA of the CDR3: TGCGCCAACAGCGTTAGCGGGAGGAGAGGGGAAGAGACCCAGTACTTC.

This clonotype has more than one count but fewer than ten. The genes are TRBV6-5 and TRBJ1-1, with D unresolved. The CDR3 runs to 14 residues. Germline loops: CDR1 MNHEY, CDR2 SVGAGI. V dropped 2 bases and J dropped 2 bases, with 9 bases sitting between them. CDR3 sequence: CASSYAAGNTEAFF. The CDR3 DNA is TGTGCCAGCAGTTACGCTGCGGGCAACACTGAAGCTTTCTTT.

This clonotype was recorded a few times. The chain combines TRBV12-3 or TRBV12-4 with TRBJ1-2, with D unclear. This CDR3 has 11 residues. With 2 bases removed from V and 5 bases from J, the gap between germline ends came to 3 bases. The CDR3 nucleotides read TGTGCCAGCAGTTTACAATATGGCTACACCTTC. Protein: CASSLQYGYTF.

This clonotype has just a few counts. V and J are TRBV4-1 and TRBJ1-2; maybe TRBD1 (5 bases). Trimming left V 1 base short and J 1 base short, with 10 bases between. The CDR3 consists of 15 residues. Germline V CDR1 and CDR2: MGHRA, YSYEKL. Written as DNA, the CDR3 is TGCGCCAGCAGCCAAGCAGGGACTGTTAACTATGGCTACACCTTC. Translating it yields CASSQAGTVNYGYTF.

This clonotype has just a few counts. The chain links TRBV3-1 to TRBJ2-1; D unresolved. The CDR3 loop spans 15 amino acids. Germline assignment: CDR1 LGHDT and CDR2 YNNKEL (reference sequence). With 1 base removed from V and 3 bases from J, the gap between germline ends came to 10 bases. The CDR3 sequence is CASSQVFTFYNEQFF. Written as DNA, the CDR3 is TGTGCCAGCAGCCAAGTCTTTACCTTCTACAATGAGCAGTTCTTC.

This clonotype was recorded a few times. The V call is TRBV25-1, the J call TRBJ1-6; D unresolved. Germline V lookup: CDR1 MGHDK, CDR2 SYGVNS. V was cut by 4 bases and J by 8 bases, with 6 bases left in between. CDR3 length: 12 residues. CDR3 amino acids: CASSVGYSPLHF. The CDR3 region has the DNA TGTGCCAGCAGTGTTGGGTATTCACCCCTCCACTTT. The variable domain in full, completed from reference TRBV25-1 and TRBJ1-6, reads EADIYQTPRYLVIGTGKKITLECSQTMGHDKMYWYQQDPGMELHLIHYSYGVNSTEKGDLSSESTVSRIRTEHFPLTLESARPSHTSQYLCASSVGYSPLHFGNGTRLTVT.

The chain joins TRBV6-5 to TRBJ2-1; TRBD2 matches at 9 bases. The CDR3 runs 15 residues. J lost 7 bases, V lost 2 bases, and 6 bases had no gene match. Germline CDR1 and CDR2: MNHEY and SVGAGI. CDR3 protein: CASSYILAGKNEQFF. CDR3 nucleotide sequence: TGTGCCAGCAGTTACATCCTAGCGGGGAAGAATGAGCAGTTCTTC.

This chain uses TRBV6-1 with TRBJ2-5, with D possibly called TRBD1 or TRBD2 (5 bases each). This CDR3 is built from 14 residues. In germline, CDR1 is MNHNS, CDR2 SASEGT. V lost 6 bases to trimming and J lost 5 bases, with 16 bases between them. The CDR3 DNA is TGTGCCAGCAGGAGGGGACGGGGTTCCGAGACCCAGTACTTC. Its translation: CASRRGRGSETQYF.

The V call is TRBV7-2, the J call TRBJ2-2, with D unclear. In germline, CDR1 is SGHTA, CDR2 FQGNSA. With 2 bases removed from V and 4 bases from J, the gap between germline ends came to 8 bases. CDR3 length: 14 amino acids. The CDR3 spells CASSLKASTGELFF. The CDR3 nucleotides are TGTGCCAGCAGCTTAAAAGCTTCCACCGGGGAGCTGTTTTTT.

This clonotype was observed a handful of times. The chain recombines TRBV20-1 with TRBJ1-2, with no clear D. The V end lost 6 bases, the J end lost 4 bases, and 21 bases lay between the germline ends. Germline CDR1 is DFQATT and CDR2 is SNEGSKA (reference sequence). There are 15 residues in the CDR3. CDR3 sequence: CSAKNTAAPSYGYTF. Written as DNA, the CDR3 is TGCAGTGCAAAGAACACAGCGGCCCCGTCCTATGGCTACACCTTC.

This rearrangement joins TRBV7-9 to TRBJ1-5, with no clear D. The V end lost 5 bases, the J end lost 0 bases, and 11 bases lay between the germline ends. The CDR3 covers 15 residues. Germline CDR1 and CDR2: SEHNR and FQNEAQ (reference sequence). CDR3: CASSPSSDSNQPQHF. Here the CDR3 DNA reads TGTGCCAGCAGCCCGAGTTCTGATAGCAATCAGCCCCAGCATTTT.

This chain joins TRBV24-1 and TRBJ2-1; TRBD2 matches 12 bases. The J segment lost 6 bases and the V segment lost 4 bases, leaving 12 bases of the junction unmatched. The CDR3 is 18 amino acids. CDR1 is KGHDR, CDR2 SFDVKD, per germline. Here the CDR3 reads CATSDSRTSGKGGNEQFF. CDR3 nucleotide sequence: TGTGCCACCAGTGACTCTAGGACTAGCGGGAAAGGGGGCAATGAGCAGTTCTTC.

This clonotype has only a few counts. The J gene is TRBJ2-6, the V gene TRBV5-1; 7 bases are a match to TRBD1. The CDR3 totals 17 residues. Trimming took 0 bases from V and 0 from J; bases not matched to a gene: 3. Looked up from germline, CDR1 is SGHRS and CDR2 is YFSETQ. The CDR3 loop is CASSLANRGSGANVLTF. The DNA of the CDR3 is TGCGCCAGCAGCTTGGCCAACAGGGGCTCTGGGGCCAACGTCCTGACTTTC.